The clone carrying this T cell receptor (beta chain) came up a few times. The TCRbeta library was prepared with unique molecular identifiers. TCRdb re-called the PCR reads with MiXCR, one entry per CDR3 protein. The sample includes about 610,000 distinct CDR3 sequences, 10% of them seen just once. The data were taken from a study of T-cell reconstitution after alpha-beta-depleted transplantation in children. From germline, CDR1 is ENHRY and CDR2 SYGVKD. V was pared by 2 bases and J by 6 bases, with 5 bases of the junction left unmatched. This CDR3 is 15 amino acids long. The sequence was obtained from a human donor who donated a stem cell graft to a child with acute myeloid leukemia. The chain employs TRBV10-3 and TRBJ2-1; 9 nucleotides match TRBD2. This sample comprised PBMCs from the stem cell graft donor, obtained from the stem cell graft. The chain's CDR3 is CAISEGREGRNEQFF. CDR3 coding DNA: TGTGCCATCAGTGAGGGGCGGGAGGGACGCAATGAGCAGTTCTTC.